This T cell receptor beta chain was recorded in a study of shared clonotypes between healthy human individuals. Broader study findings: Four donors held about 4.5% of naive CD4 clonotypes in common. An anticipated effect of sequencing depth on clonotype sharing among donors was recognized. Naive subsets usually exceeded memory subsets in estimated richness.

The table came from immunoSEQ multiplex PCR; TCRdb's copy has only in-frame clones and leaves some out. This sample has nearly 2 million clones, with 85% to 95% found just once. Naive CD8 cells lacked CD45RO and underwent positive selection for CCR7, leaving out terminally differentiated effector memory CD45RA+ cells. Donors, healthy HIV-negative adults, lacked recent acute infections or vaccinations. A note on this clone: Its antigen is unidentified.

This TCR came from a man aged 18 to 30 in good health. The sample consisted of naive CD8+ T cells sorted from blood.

Here the CDR3 reads CATHLGTVVEAEQYF. The CDR3, as DNA: TGTGCCACCCACCTAGGGACAGTGGTTGAGGCCGAGCAGTACTTC. The V call is TRBV28, the J call TRBJ2-7, with 7 nucleotides matching TRBD1. The germline gives CDR1 MDHEN, CDR2 SYDVKM. The CDR3 spans 15 residues. The junction had 18 bases not matched to a gene; V was cut back by 10 bases and J by 6 bases. Variable domain in full (rest from reference TRBV28 and TRBJ2-7): DVKVTQSSRYLVKRTGEKVFLECVQDMDHENMFWYRQDPGLGLRLIYFSYDVKMKEKGDIPEGYSVSREKKERFSLILESASTNQTSMYLCATHLGTVVEAEQYFGPGTRLTVT.